The clone carrying this TCR beta chain was detected only a few times. The V gene's germline CDR1 is LGHDT and CDR2 YNNKEL (reference sequence). The V and J ends lost 2 bases and 3 bases, in that order; junction bases with no gene match: 15. CDR3 length: 18 residues. The data originate from a study of blood T cell repertoires in COVID-19. Sequencing used immunoSEQ multiplex PCR; TCRdb keeps in-frame clones, though not all of them. The data contain 300,000 to 450,000 clones, more than 85% of them singletons. The sequence was collected from a woman aged 25-40 years who had recovered from COVID-19. V is TRBV3-1 (or the pseudogene TRBV3-2) and J is TRBJ1-1, with 7 nucleotides matching TRBD1. Material: PBMCs or T cells enriched from blood (not recorded which). CDR3 nucleotides: TGTGCCAGCAGCCAAAGCAATCAAAAGGGGGCCAGGGACACTGAAGCTTTCTTT. Translated: CASSQSNQKGARDTEAFF.